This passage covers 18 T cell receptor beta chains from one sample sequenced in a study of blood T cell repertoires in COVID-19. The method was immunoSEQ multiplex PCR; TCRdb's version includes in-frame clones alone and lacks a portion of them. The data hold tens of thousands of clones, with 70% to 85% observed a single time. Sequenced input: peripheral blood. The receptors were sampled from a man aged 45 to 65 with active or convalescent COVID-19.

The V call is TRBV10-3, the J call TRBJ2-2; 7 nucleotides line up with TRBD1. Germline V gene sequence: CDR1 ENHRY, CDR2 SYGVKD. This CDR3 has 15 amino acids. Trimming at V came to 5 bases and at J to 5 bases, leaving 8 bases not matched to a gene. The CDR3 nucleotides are TGTGCCATCAGTAATGAGGGGGCTCGGACCGGGGAGCTGTTTTTT. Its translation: CAISNEGARTGELFF.

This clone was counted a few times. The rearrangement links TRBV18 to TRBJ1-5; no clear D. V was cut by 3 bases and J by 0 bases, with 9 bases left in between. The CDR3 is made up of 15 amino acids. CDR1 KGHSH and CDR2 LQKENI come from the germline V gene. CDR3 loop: CASSPEGYSNQPQHF. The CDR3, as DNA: TGTGCCAGCTCACCGGAGGGTTATAGCAATCAGCCCCAGCATTTT.

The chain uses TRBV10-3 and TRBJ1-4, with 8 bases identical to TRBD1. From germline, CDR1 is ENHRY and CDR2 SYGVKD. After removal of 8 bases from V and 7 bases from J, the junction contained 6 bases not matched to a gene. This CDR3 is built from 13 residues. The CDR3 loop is CAIGQGAGEKLFF. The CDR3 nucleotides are TGTGCCATCGGGCAGGGGGCCGGTGAAAAACTGTTTTTT.

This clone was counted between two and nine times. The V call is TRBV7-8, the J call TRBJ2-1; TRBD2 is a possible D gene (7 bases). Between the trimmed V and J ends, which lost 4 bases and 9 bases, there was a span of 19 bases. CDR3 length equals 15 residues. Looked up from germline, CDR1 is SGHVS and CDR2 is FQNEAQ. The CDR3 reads CASSSQFGGRGEQFF. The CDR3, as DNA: TGTGCCAGCAGCTCCCAGTTCGGGGGGCGGGGTGAGCAGTTCTTC.

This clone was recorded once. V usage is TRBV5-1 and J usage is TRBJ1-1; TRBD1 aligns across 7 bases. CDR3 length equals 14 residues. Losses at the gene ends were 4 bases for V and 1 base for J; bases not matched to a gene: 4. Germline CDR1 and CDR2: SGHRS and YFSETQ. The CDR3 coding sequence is TGCGCCAGCAGCCTAGGGGGCGCGAACACTGAAGCTTTCTTT. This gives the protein CASSLGGANTEAFF.

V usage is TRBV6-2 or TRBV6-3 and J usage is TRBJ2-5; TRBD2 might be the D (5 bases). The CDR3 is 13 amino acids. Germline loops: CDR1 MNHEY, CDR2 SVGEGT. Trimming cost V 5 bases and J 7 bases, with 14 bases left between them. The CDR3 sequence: CASSPTEGGTQYF. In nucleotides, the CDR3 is TGTGCCAGCAGTCCAACTGAGGGTGGGACCCAGTACTTC.

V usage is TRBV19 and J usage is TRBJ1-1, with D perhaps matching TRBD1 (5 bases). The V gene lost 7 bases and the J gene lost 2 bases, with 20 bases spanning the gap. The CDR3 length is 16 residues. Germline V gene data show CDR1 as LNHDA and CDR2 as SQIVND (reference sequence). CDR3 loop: CASIRLGPLANTEAFF. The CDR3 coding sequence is TGTGCCAGTATCCGGCTGGGGCCCCTGGCAAACACTGAAGCTTTCTTT.

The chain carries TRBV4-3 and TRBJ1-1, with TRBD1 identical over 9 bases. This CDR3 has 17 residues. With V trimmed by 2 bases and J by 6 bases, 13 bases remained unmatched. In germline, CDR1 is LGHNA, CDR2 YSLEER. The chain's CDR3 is CASSQNYRDRVAPEAFF. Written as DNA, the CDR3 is TGCGCCAGCAGCCAAAATTACCGGGACAGGGTGGCTCCTGAAGCTTTCTTT.

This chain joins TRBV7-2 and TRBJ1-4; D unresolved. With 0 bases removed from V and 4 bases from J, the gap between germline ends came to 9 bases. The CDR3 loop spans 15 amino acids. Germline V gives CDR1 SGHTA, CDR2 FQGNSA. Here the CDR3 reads CASSLAGLYNEKLFF. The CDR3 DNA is TGTGCCAGCAGCTTAGCTGGGCTTTATAATGAAAAACTGTTTTTT.

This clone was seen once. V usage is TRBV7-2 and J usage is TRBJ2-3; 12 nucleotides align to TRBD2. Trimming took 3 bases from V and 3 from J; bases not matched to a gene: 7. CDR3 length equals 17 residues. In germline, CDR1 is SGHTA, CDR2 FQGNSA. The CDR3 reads CASSFGSGLAGTDTQYF. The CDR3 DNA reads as TGTGCCAGCAGCTTCGGCTCCGGACTAGCGGGGACAGATACGCAGTATTTT.

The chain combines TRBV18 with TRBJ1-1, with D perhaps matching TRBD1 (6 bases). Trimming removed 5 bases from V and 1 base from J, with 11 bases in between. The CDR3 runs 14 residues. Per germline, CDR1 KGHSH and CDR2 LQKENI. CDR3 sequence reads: CASSADRSNTEAFF. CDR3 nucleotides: TGTGCCAGCTCAGCTGACAGGTCGAACACTGAAGCTTTCTTT.

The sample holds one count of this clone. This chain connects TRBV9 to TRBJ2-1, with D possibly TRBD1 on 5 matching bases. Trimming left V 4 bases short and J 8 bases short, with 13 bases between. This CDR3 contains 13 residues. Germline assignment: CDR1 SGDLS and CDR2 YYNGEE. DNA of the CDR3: TGTGCCAGCAGCCCTCAGGGTGTCTATGAGCAGTTCTTC. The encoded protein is CASSPQGVYEQFF.

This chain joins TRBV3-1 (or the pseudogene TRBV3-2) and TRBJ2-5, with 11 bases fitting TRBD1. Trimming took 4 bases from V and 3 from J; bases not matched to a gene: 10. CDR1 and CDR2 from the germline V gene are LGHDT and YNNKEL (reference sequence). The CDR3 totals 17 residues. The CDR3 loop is CASSPWTGGGFKETQYF. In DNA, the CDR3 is TGTGCCAGCAGCCCGTGGACAGGGGGCGGGTTTAAAGAGACCCAGTACTTC.

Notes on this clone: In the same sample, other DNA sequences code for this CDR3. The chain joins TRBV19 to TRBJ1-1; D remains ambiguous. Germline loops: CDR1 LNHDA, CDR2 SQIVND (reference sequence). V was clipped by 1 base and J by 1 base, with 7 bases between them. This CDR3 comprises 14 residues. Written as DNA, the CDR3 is TGTGCCAGTAGTATAGCTAGTGCGAACACTGAAGCTTTCTTT. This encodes CASSIASANTEAFF.

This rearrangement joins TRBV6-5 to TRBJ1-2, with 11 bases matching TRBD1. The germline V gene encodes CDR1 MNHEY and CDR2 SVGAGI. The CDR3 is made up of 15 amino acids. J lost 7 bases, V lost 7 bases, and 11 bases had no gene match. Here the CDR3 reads CASTLWTGGAGGYTF. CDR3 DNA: TGTGCCAGCACTTTATGGACAGGGGGCGCGGGTGGCTACACCTTC.

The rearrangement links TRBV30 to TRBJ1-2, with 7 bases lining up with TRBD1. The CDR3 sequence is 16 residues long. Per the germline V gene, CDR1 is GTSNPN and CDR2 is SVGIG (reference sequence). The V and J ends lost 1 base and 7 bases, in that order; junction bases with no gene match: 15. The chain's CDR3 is CAWSAPTGVGLGGYTF. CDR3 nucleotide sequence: TGTGCCTGGAGTGCCCCCACAGGGGTCGGATTAGGTGGCTACACCTTC.

CDR3 sequence (DNA): TGTGCCAGCGGATGGGCAGGGGTCAATGAGCAGTTCTTC. Translated: CASGWAGVNEQFF. This chain connects TRBV12-3 or TRBV12-4 to TRBJ2-1, with TRBD1 as a possible D gene (6 bases). V was trimmed by 8 bases and J by 6 bases, leaving 14 bases between them. The CDR3 totals 13 residues.

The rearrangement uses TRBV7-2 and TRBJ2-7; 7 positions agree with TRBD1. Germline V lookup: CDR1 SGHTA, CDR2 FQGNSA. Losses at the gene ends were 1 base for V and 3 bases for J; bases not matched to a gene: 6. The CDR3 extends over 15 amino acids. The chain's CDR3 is CASSLEGATVYEQYF. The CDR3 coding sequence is TGTGCCAGCAGCTTAGAGGGGGCGACAGTCTACGAGCAGTACTTC.